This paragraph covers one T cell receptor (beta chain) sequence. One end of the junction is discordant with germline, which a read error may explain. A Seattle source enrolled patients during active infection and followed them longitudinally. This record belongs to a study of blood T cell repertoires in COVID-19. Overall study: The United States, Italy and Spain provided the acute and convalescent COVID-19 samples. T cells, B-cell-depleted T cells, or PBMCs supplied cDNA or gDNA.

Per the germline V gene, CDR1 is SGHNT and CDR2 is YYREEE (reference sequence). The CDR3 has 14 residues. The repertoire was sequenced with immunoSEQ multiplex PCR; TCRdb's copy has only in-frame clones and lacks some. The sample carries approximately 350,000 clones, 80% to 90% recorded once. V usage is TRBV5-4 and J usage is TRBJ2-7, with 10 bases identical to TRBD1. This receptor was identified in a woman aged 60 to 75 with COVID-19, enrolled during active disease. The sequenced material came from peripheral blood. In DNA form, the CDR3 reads TGTGCCAGCAGTTTGGACAGGGGGTCCTACGAGCAGTACTTC. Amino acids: CASSLDRGSYEQYF.